Reported below is one T cell receptor (beta chain). The antigen is unknown. The sample originates from a study of cytomegalovirus exposure and HLA in healthy donors. Turning to the study itself: An earlier analysis identified 120 million or so unique TCR beta sequences in 170 million or so T cells.

60 Vbeta and 13 Jbeta primers were used in PCR. Some clones are missing from TCRdb's copy, which holds only in-frame ones; the method was immunoSEQ multiplex PCR. The sample records approximately 150,000 clones, about 72% being singletons. The trim removed 5 bases at V and 5 bases at J, leaving 7 bases unmatched. Germline V gives CDR1 SGHTA, CDR2 FQGNSA. The CDR3 consists of 14 residues. Study-wide points: A later analysis showed HLA-associated TCR beta chains outstripping equally common others in clonal expansion. Listed as cytomegalovirus-associated were 150 or so TCR beta chains. About 87% or about 30% of the time was how often most TCR beta V segments were productive, according to an earlier analysis.

This TCR came from a man between 35 and 55 years old in good health and CMV-seronegative. V is TRBV7-2 and J is TRBJ2-3, with TRBD2 identical over 7 bases. The sample taken for sequencing was PBMCs. CDR3 residues: CASSKSGIQDTQYF. DNA of the CDR3: TGTGCCAGCAGCAAGAGCGGGATCCAAGATACGCAGTATTTT.